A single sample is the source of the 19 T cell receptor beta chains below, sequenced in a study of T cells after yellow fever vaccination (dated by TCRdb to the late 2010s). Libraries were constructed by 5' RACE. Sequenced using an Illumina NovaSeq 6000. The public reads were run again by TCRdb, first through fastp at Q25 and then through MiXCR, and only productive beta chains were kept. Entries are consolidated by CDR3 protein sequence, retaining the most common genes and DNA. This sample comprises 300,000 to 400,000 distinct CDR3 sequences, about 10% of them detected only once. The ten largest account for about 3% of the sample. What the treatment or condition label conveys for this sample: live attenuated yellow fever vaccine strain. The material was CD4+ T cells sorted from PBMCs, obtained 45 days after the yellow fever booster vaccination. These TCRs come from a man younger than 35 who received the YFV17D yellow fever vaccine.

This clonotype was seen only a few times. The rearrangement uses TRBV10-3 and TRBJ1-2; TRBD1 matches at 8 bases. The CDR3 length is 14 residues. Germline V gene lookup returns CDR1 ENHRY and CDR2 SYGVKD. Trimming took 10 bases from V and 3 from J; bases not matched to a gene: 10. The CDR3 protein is CATGPGQEYYGYTF. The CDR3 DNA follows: TGTGCCACTGGCCCGGGACAGGAGTACTATGGCTACACCTTC.

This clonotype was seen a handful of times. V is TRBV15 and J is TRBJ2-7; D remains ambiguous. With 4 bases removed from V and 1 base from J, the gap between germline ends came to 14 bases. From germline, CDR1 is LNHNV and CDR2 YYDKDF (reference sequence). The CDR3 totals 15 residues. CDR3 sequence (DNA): TGTGCCACCAGCAATCCCGGCGAGGTTTCCTACGAGCAGTACGTC. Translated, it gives CATSNPGEVSYEQYV.

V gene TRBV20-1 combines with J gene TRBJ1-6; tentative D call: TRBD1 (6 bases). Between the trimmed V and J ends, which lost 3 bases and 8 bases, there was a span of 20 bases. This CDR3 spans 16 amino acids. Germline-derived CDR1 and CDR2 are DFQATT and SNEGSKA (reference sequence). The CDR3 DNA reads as TGCAGTGCTAGGGCCAGTCCCGGGACACTAGATTCACCCCTCCACTTT. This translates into CSARASPGTLDSPLHF.

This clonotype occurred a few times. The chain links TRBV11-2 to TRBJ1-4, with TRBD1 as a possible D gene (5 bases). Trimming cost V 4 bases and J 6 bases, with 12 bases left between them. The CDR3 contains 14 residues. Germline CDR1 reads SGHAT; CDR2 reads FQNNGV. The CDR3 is CASSYTGGDEKLFF. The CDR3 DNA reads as TGTGCCAGCAGCTACACAGGAGGGGATGAAAAACTGTTTTTT.

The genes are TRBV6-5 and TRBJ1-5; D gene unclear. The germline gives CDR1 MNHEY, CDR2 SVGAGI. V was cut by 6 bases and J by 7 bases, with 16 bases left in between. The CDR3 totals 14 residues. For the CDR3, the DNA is TGTGCCAGCAGCCGAAGGCTCCACGGGCAGCCCCAGCATTTT. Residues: CASSRRLHGQPQHF.

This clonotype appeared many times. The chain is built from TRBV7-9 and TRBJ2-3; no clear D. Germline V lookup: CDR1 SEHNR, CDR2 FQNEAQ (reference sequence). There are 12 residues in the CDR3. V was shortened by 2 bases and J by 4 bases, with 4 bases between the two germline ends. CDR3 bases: TGTGCCAGCAGCTTAAGGTCAGATACGCAGTATTTT. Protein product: CASSLRSDTQYF.

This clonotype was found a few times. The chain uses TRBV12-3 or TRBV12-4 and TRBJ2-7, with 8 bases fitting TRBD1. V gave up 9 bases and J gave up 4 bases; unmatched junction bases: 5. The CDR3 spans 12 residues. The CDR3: CASRTGPYEQYV. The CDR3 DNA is TGTGCCAGTAGGACAGGGCCTTACGAGCAGTACGTC.

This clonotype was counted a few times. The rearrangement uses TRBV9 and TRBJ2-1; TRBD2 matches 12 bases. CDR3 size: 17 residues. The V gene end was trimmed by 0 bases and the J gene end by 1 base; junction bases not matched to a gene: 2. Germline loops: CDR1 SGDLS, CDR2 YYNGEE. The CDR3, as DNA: TGTGCCAGCAGCGTAGGGACTAGCGGGGCTTCCTACAATGAGCAGTTCTTC. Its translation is CASSVGTSGASYNEQFF.

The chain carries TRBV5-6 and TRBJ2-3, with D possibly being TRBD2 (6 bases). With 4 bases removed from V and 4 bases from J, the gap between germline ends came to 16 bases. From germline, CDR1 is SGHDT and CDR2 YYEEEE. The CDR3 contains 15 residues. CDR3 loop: CASSLAWGVSDTQYF. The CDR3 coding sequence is TGTGCCAGCAGCCTCGCGTGGGGGGTTTCAGATACGCAGTATTTT.

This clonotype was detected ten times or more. The chain's CDR3 is CSADTLDSGANVLTF. The DNA for the CDR3 is TGCAGCGCCGATACACTTGACTCTGGGGCCAACGTCCTGACTTTC. This sequence joins TRBV29-1 and TRBJ2-6; D not resolved. Deletions cut 7 bases from V and 0 bases from J, with 13 bases between. Germline CDR1 is SQVTM and CDR2 is ANQGSEA. The CDR3 is 15 residues long.

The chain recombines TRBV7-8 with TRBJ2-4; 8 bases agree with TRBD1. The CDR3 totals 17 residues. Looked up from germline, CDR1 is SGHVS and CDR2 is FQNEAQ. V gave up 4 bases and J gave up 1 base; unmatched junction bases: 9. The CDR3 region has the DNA TGTGCCAGCAGCTCGGACAGGGTGGTAGGGGCCAAAAACATTCAGTACTTC. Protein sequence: CASSSDRVVGAKNIQYF.

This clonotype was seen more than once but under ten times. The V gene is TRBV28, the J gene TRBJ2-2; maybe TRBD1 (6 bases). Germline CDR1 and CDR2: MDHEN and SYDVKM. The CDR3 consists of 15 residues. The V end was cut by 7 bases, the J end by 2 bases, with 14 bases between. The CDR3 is CASTSPGQNTGELFF. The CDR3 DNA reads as TGTGCCAGCACATCCCCGGGACAAAACACCGGGGAGCTGTTTTTT. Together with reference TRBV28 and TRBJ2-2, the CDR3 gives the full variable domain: DVKVTQSSRYLVKRTGEKVFLECVQDMDHENMFWYRQDPGLGLRLIYFSYDVKMKEKGDIPEGYSVSREKKERFSLILESASTNQTSMYLCASTSPGQNTGELFFGEGSRLTVL.

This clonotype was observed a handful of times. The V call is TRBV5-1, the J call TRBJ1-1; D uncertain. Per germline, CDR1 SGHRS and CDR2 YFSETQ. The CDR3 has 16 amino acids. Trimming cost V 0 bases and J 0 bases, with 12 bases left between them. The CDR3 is CASSLGAERMNTEAFF. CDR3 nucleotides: TGCGCCAGCAGCTTGGGGGCAGAACGCATGAACACTGAAGCTTTCTTT.

CDR3 amino acids: CASSLGVPGELFF. The CDR3 DNA sequence: TGCGCCAGCAGCTTGGGGGTCCCCGGGGAGCTGTTTTTT. The rearrangement joins TRBV5-1 to TRBJ2-2; D ambiguous. V shed 0 bases and J shed 6 bases, with 6 bases lying between them. The CDR3 runs 13 residues. The germline CDR1 and CDR2 sequences are SGHRS and YFSETQ.

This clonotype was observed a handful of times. As DNA, the CDR3 is TGCGCCAGCAATCAGCGGGGGGACCTAGAGGAGACCCAGTACTTC. Protein: CASNQRGDLEETQYF. The V gene is TRBV5-1, the J gene TRBJ2-5; 9 bases match TRBD2. CDR1 SGHRS and CDR2 YFSETQ come from the germline V gene. V lost 6 bases to trimming and J lost 5 bases; unmatched junction nucleotides: 11. The CDR3 consists of 15 residues.

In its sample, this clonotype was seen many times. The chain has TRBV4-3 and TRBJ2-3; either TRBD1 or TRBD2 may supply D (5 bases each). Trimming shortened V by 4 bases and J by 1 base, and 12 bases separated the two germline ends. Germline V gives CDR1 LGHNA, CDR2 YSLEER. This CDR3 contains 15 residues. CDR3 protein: CASSPERGGTDTQYF. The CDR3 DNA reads TGCGCCAGCAGCCCAGAACGAGGGGGCACAGATACGCAGTATTTT.

CDR3 protein: CASSLTREAGYTF. CDR3 sequence (DNA): TGCGCCAGCAGCTTGACCCGGGAGGCTGGCTACACCTTC. The chain couples TRBV5-1 to TRBJ1-2; D is ambiguous. V shed 1 base and J shed 7 bases, with 11 bases lying between them. The CDR3 contains 13 residues. CDR1 SGHRS and CDR2 YFSETQ come from the germline V gene.

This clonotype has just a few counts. The chain's CDR3 is CASSRRDRGGNQPQHF. The CDR3 coding sequence is TGTGCCAGCAGCCGCAGGGACAGGGGAGGCAATCAGCCCCAGCATTTT. The chain combines TRBV7-2 with TRBJ1-5, with 10 bases fitting TRBD1. This CDR3 contains 16 residues. Germline lookup yields CDR1 SGHTA and CDR2 FQGNSA. Unmatched junction bases numbered 6, after V lost 5 bases and J lost 2 bases.

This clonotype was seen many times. CDR3 sequence reads: CASNSPDRNYGYTF. DNA of the CDR3: TGTGCCAGCAACTCCCCGGACAGGAACTATGGCTACACCTTC. The rearrangement joins TRBV6-6 to TRBJ1-2; 7 bases fit TRBD1. The V segment lost 7 bases and the J segment 2 bases; nucleotides outside the gene matches: 7. The CDR3 consists of 14 residues. Germline V lookup: CDR1 MNHNY, CDR2 SVGAGI (reference sequence).